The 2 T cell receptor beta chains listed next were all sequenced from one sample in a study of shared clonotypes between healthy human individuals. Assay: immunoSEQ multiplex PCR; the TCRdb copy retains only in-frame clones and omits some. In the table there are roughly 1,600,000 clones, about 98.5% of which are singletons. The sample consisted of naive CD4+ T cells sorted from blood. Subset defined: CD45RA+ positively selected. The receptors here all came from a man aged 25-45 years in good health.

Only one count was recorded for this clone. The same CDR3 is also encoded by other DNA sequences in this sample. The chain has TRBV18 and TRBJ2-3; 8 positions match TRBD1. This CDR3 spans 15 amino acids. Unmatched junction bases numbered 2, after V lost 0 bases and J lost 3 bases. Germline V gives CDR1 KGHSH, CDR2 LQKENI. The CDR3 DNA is TGTGCCAGCTCACCACCGGGACAGGCGACAGATACGCAGTATTTT. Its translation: CASSPPGQATDTQYF.

DNA for the CDR3: TGTGCCAGCAGGTCCATAGCGGAGAGTTACAATGAGCAGTTCTTC. It codes for CASRSIAESYNEQFF. J is TRBJ2-1 and V is TRBV7-8, with a possible D match to TRBD2 (6 bases). The ends were cut back, 6 bases at V and 4 bases at J, with 16 bases in the middle. The CDR3 runs to 15 residues. Germline V gives CDR1 SGHVS, CDR2 FQNEAQ.